This T cell receptor beta chain is from a study of T-cell reconstitution after alpha-beta-depleted transplantation in children. Points from the study as a whole: Surviving recipient T cells and intrathymic progenitors accounted for some patients' high TCRbeta diversity at day 60. Several hundred expanded graft clones reportedly were the source of alpha-beta T cells about two months after transplant.

On this clonotype itself: Its antigen is as yet unknown.

Preparation of the TCRbeta library used unique molecular identifiers. One entry per CDR3 protein results from TCRdb running MiXCR on the PCR reads. The sample lists a few hundred thousand distinct CDR3 sequences, 13% occurring once. V gave up 0 bases and J gave up 0 bases; unmatched junction bases: 16. Germline V lookup: CDR1 SGHRS, CDR2 YFSETQ. The CDR3 length is 21 residues. The J gene is TRBJ2-7, the V gene TRBV5-1; 12 nucleotides match TRBD1. The sample consisted of PBMCs, mostly from graft donor cells, taken 360 days after TCRalphabeta/CD19-depleted stem cell transplant. The clonotype originates from a male patient between 10 and 17 years old who had a stem cell transplant for acute myeloid leukemia, so the T cells may come from the graft donor. This chain's CDR3 is CASSLGGVPGQGASGSYEQYF. In nucleotides, the CDR3 is TGCGCCAGCAGCTTGGGGGGAGTCCCGGGACAGGGGGCGAGCGGCTCCTACGAGCAGTACTTC.